This T cell receptor (beta chain) is from a study of T cell repertoires in cytomegalovirus infection. Study details: Recently identified HLA-C-restricted CMV epitopes and well-studied HLA-B-restricted CMV epitopes were used by the study. Signatures in public TCR beta sequences pointed to both CMV infection and matching HLA type.

Findings and caveats of the study: People with CMV and the relevant HLA were identified by cumulative public TCR beta family frequency. HLA-C-restricted CMV-specific TCR beta clonotypes prevailed in the ex vivo response.

Between the trimmed V and J ends, which lost 5 bases and 5 bases, there was a span of 15 bases. The CDR3 covers 14 residues. Germline CDR1 is SGHTA and CDR2 is FQGTGA. This clonotype was observed at least ten times. Its antigen is still unknown. TCRdb ran MiXCR on the reads and lists one entry per CDR3 protein. The sample lists approximately 300,000 distinct CDR3 sequences, 25% occurring once. The material sequenced was cultured PBMCs, taken from culture after CMV antigen stimulation. The sequence came from a human donor in good health (CMV status not recorded). Some clones in this sample may be carry-over from other donors' samples. The chain carries TRBV7-3 and TRBJ2-5, with a weak D call TRBD2 (6 bases). The CDR3 here is CASSASDGGETQYF. The DNA of the CDR3 is TGTGCCAGCAGCGCCTCCGATGGAGGGGAGACCCAGTACTTC.